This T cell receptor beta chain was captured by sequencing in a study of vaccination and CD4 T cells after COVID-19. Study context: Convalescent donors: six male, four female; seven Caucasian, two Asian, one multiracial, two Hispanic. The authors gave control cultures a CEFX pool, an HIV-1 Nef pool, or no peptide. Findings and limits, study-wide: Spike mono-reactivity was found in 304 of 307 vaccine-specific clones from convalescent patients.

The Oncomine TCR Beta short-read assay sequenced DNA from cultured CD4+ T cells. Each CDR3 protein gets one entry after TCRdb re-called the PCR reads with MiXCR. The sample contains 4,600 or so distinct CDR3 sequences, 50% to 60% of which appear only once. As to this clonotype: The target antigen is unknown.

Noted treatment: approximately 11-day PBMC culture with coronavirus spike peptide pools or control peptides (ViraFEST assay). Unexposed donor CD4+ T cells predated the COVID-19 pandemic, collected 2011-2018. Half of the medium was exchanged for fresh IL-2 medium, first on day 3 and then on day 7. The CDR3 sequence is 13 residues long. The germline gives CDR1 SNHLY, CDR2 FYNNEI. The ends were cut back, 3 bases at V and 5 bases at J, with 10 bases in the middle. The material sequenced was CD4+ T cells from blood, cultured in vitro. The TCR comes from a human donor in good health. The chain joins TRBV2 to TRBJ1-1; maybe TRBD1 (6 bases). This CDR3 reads CASSERGGTEAFF. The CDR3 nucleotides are TGTGCCAGCAGTGAGAGGGGGGGGACTGAAGCTTTCTTT.